A single sample is the source of the 15 T cell receptor beta chains below, sequenced in a study of T cell responses to AZD1222 COVID-19 vaccine. The method was immunoSEQ multiplex PCR; TCRdb's version includes in-frame clones alone and lacks a portion of them. The sample includes about 120,000 clones, about nine tenths of them seen just once. The sequenced sample was peripheral blood, obtained on day 0 of AZD1222 vaccination. All receptors come from an adult in good health.

The chain is built from TRBV6-5 and TRBJ1-2, with D tentatively TRBD1 (5 bases). Trimming removed 2 bases from V and 3 bases from J, with 13 bases in between. CDR1 MNHEY and CDR2 SVGAGI come from the germline V gene. The CDR3 sequence is 15 residues long. The CDR3 sequence: CASSYGAAGDYGYTF. The CDR3 bases are TGTGCCAGCAGTTACGGGGCAGCGGGGGACTATGGCTACACCTTC.

This chain links TRBV30 with TRBJ2-2; TRBD1 might be the D (6 bases). The V end lost 8 bases, the J end lost 8 bases, and 18 bases lay between the germline ends. The CDR3 spans 13 residues. CDR1 and CDR2 (germline): GTSNPN, SVGIG (reference sequence). The CDR3 DNA is TGTGCCCGAGGACAGACTGAGTTAGGGGAGCTGTTTTTT. It codes for CARGQTELGELFF.

The gene calls are TRBV9 and TRBJ2-5; TRBD2 matches 10 bases. The J segment lost 5 bases and the V segment lost 0 bases, leaving 13 bases of the junction unmatched. Germline-derived CDR1 and CDR2 are SGDLS and YYNGEE. The CDR3 has 18 residues. CDR3 nucleotides: TGTGCCAGCAGCGTAGAAGCTAGCGGGGGCCCCCTAGACGAGACCCAGTACTTC. This gives the protein CASSVEASGGPLDETQYF. The variable domain in full, with the rest retrieved from reference TRBV9 and TRBJ2-5, is DSGVTQTPKHLITATGQRVTLRCSPRSGDLSVYWYQQSLDQGLQFLIQYYNGEERAKGNILERFSAQQFPDLHSELNLSSLELGDSALYFCASSVEASGGPLDETQYFGPGTRLLVL.

The sample holds a few counts of this clone. The V and J genes are TRBV30 and TRBJ2-1; TRBD2 is a possible D gene (6 bases). The CDR3 is 15 residues long. Germline V CDR1 and CDR2: GTSNPN, SVGIG (reference sequence). V lost 3 bases and J 2 bases, leaving 14 bases between the germline ends. The CDR3 is CAWSAWGVAYNEQFF. The CDR3 nucleotides read TGTGCCTGGAGCGCCTGGGGGGTCGCCTACAATGAGCAGTTCTTC.

J is TRBJ1-6 and V is TRBV6-2 or TRBV6-3; D not certain. V was trimmed by 3 bases and J by 5 bases, leaving 11 bases between them. The CDR3 runs 15 residues. The germline CDR1 and CDR2 sequences are MNHEY and SVGEGT. The CDR3 coding sequence is TGTGCCAGCAGTTATACTGGAGAGGATAATTCACCCCTCCACTTT. This codes for CASSYTGEDNSPLHF.

The chain has TRBV4-2 and TRBJ2-2; D could derive from TRBD1 or TRBD2 (6 bases each). Trimming removed 2 bases from V and 7 bases from J, with 17 bases in between. Germline values: CDR1 LGHNA, CDR2 YNFKEQ. The CDR3 is 16 amino acids. The CDR3 coding sequence is TGTGCCAGCAGCCAACCCGAGGGGGAGGAGAACGGGGAGCTGTTTTTT. It codes for CASSQPEGEENGELFF.

The genes are TRBV7-9 and TRBJ1-4; TRBD1 matches at 7 bases. This CDR3 is 15 amino acids long. With V trimmed by 4 bases and J by 5 bases, 7 bases remained unmatched. Germline V gene sequence: CDR1 SEHNR, CDR2 FQNEAQ (reference sequence). CDR3 in amino acids: CASSYLRGRNEKLFF. The CDR3 bases are TGTGCCAGCAGCTACCTGAGGGGGCGAAATGAAAAACTGTTTTTT.

V and J are TRBV11-2 and TRBJ2-7, with D possibly TRBD2 on 5 matching bases. Germline V gene sequence: CDR1 SGHAT, CDR2 FQNNGV. CDR3 length: 14 amino acids. V lost 5 bases, J lost 5 bases, and 16 bases lay in between. This CDR3 reads CASSTPRTRNEQYF. The CDR3 region has the DNA TGTGCCAGCAGCACTCCGAGGACTCGGAACGAGCAGTACTTC.

V and J are TRBV15 and TRBJ1-4; TRBD1 might be the D (6 bases). The CDR3 runs to 14 residues. Trimming left V 0 bases short and J 8 bases short, with 10 bases between. Germline CDR1 reads LNHNV; CDR2 reads YYDKDF (reference sequence). The CDR3 DNA sequence: TGTGCCACCAGCAGAGACAGGGGAAGCGAAAAACTGTTTTTT. Its translation is CATSRDRGSEKLFF.

J is TRBJ1-2 and V is TRBV4-2; D is undetermined. CDR3 length: 15 amino acids. The V gene's germline CDR1 is LGHNA and CDR2 YNFKEQ. V was cut by 0 bases and J by 1 base, with 9 bases left in between. CDR3 protein: CASSQDRMGNYGYTF. The CDR3 DNA reads TGTGCCAGCAGCCAAGATCGTATGGGTAACTATGGCTACACCTTC.

As DNA, the CDR3 is TGTGCCAGCAGGCCTAACAGAGAGAACACTGAAGCTTTCTTT. Translating gives CASRPNRENTEAFF. J is TRBJ1-1 and V is TRBV6-2 or TRBV6-3; D unresolved. The CDR3 loop spans 14 amino acids. The ends were cut back, 6 bases at V and 1 base at J, with 12 bases in the middle. From germline, CDR1 is MNHEY and CDR2 SVGEGT.

The V gene is TRBV6-5, the J gene TRBJ2-7; D is uncertain. CDR1 is MNHEY and CDR2 is SVGAGI in the germline V gene. CDR3 length: 13 amino acids. The V end was cut by 5 bases, the J end by 3 bases, with 11 bases between. The CDR3 DNA follows: TGTGCCAGCAGTCCCCGCTGGGGCTACGAGCAGTACTTC. Protein sequence: CASSPRWGYEQYF.

The V call is TRBV5-1, the J call TRBJ2-5, with 9 bases that match TRBD1. J lost 5 bases, V lost 4 bases, and 6 bases had no gene match. Germline CDR1 SGHRS, CDR2 YFSETQ. CDR3 size: 14 residues. The CDR3 is CASSRGQGRETQYF. In DNA, the CDR3 is TGCGCCAGCAGCAGAGGACAGGGGAGGGAGACCCAGTACTTC. Based on the CDR3 plus reference TRBV5-1 and TRBJ2-5, the full variable domain is KAGVTQTPRYLIKTRGQQVTLSCSPISGHRSVSWYQQTPGQGLQFLFEYFSETQRNKGNFPGRFSGRQFSNSRSEMNVSTLELGDSALYLCASSRGQGRETQYFGPGTRLLVL.

CDR3: CASSLQEYYGYTF. Here the CDR3 DNA reads TGTGCCAGCAGCCTACAGGAGTACTATGGCTACACCTTC. The V gene is TRBV14, the J gene TRBJ1-2; possibly TRBD1 for D (5 bases). The CDR3 consists of 13 residues. Germline CDR1 reads SGHDN; CDR2 reads FVKESK. V shed 4 bases and J shed 3 bases, with 9 bases lying between them.

The J gene is TRBJ1-6, the V gene TRBV7-2; D is undetermined. CDR1 and CDR2 (germline): SGHTA, FQGNSA. The CDR3 contains 16 residues. The V gene lost 4 bases and the J gene lost 2 bases, with 12 bases spanning the gap. CDR3 region: CASSSGAVAYNSPLHF. CDR3 nucleotide sequence: TGTGCCAGCAGCTCCGGCGCGGTCGCCTATAATTCACCCCTCCACTTT.